This T cell receptor beta chain was profiled in a study of STAT5B mutations in CD4+ large granular lymphocyte leukemia (dated by TCRdb to 2022 to 2024). For context, the study as a whole: Among the healthy controls, the CDR3 'QG' motif was associated with a particular HLA allele. The TCRbeta repertoires of CD4+ T-cell large granular lymphocyte leukemia patients were compared with the TCRbeta repertoires of healthy blood donors. The purity of purified fractions was confirmed by flow cytometry on FACSCanto II or FACSVerse to exceed 95% among lymphocytes.

The healthy controls were around 35 blood donors, and the buffy coats of these donors were supplied by the Finnish Red Cross blood service. All TCR-sequenced material derived from peripheral blood: patient blood samples and healthy donor buffy coats. Ficoll-Hypaque gradient centrifugation was used to isolate peripheral blood mononuclear cells. CD4+ cells were magnetically purified from the buffy coats of healthy controls. The Gentra Puregene Cell and Tissue kit was used for genomic DNA extraction, and quantification was performed on a Qubit 2.0 fluorometer. The immunoSEQ assay at survey resolution was used to sequence TCRbeta rearrangements from genomic DNA. For the original study's pipeline: In the TCR sequencing data, the lowest productive clonotype frequency that could be detected was 2.59 x 10-5. Only productive TCRbeta rearrangements, defined as complete and in-frame sequences, were included in the analyses. The clonality of each sample was calculated as Simpson clonality in the immunoSEQ Analyzer version 3.0. Clones were grouped by frequency into very rare, small, medium, large (1-20%) or hyperexpanded (>20%) categories. OLGA 1.2.3 estimated generation probabilities, VDJtools produced V-gene circos plots, VDJdb was queried for specificities, and GLIPH identified CDR3 motifs. TCRdb carries this immuneACCESS record with in-frame sequences only. Its versions omit some clonotypes, under half of them owing to an unresolved V gene in the studies checked, with the rest unexplained. That table furnishes V, J and clone size, whereas the DNA furnished D and trimming. For this sample there are about 28,000 clones; more than 65% appear just once. Of the sample, about 6% falls within the top ten clones.

Findings and caveats that apply to the study as a whole: CD4-sorted patient repertoires appeared more clonal than healthy CD4+ repertoires, and this difference persisted after removing the putative leukemic clones. Enrichment of TRBV06-family usage was observed among the top patient clones (8/27) relative to healthy controls (2/35). The data were not HLA-matched, and the relatively small sample size could explain the higher clonality seen in CD4+ compared with CD8+ T-LGLL. Main leukemic clonotypes were private to each patient, although about 25% appeared at low frequency in other patients' non-leukemic repertoires.

The junction shows trimming of 5 bases on V and 0 bases on J, and the gene matches do not reach 6 bases of it. The CDR3 sequence holds 17 residues, the cysteine and phenylalanine included. Here the CDR3 DNA is all that survives: 51 bases in frame from base 1. Based on the germline V gene, the CDR1 and CDR2 sequences are SGHTA and FQGNSA. Points on this clone: Its target antigen remains unknown. Within one base of it there is no much larger clone, and no base qualities were kept.

The sequence was collected from a human donor in good health. The chain is made from TRBV7-2 and TRBJ2-1; 11 bases in the junction line up with TRBD2. The material sequenced was CD4+ T cells from blood buffy coats. The CDR3 region: CASSIIAGGGSYNEQFF. The nucleotides read TGTGCCAGCAGCATCATAGCGGGGGGGGGCTCCTACAATGAGCAGTTCTTC.